Listed below are T cell receptor beta chains from one sample, sequenced in a study of cytotoxic CD8 clonotypes in ibrutinib-treated CLL. Method: immunoSEQ multiplex PCR; TCRdb's copy keeps in-frame clones and lacks some. This table has around 25,000 clones, 55% to 70% appearing once. The starting material was PBMCs, obtained at disease progression, from a patient treated with ibrutinib. The receptor set was obtained from a human donor with chronic lymphocytic leukemia. Each CDR3 is given with its conserved first and last residue. Fields, in order: J gene, clone size, D gene, V gene, CDR3 protein, CDR3 DNA. A D gene is named only where the DNA matches it firmly. Not all rows give a size; the values are once, few, many and, for expanded clones, a class.

j_call: TRBJ2-1
clone_size: -
d_call: TRBD1
v_call: TRBV10-3
cdr3_aa: CAISVLPPGQGIPRNEQFF
cdr3_nt: TGTGCCATCAGTGTGCTCCCCCCGGGACAGGGGATCCCCCGCAATGAGCAGTTCTTC

j_call: TRBJ2-7
clone_size: few
d_call: -
v_call: TRBV2
cdr3_aa: CASSPLEGSSYEQYF
cdr3_nt: TGTGCCAGCAGTCCCCTAGAGGGGAGCTCCTACGAGCAGTACTTC

j_call: TRBJ1-2
clone_size: -
d_call: -
v_call: TRBV9
cdr3_aa: CASSVRPLANYGYTF
cdr3_nt: TGTGCCAGCAGCGTCCGGCCGTTAGCTAACTATGGCTACACCTTC

j_call: TRBJ2-3
clone_size: -
d_call: TRBD2
v_call: TRBV11-3
cdr3_aa: CASSSGGAPNTQYF
cdr3_nt: TGTGCCAGCAGCAGCGGGGGGGCCCCGAATACGCAGTATTTT

j_call: TRBJ1-4
clone_size: few
d_call: -
v_call: TRBV2
cdr3_aa: CASSDYRANEKLFF
cdr3_nt: TGTGCCAGCAGTGACTACAGGGCTAATGAAAAACTGTTTTTT

j_call: TRBJ2-7
clone_size: -
d_call: -
v_call: TRBV7-9
cdr3_aa: CASSLSGHSYEQYF
cdr3_nt: TGTGCCAGCAGCCTCTCGGGACACTCCTACGAGCAGTACTTC

j_call: TRBJ1-5
clone_size: few
d_call: -
v_call: TRBV30
cdr3_aa: CAWSDSSSNQPQHF
cdr3_nt: TGTGCCTGGAGTGACAGTAGCAGCAATCAGCCCCAGCATTTT

j_call: TRBJ2-5
clone_size: -
d_call: TRBD1
v_call: TRBV4-1
cdr3_aa: CASSQDRTGGETQYF
cdr3_nt: TGCGCCAGCAGCCAAGATCGGACAGGGGGAGAGACCCAGTACTTC

j_call: TRBJ1-1
clone_size: -
d_call: -
v_call: TRBV11-2
cdr3_aa: CASSQGQRAEAFF
cdr3_nt: TGTGCCAGCAGCCAAGGACAGCGCGCTGAAGCTTTCTTT

j_call: TRBJ2-7
clone_size: few
d_call: -
v_call: TRBV4-1
cdr3_aa: CASSLTQGGRTYEQYF
cdr3_nt: TGCGCCAGCAGCCTCACCCAGGGGGGGAGAACCTACGAGCAGTACTTC

j_call: TRBJ1-4
clone_size: medium-sized
d_call: -
v_call: TRBV10-2
cdr3_aa: CASSEGPQVANEKLFF
cdr3_nt: TGCGCCAGCAGTGAGGGCCCACAGGTGGCTAATGAAAAACTGTTTTTT

j_call: TRBJ1-1
clone_size: once
d_call: -
v_call: TRBV2
cdr3_aa: CASSRTRNTEAFF
cdr3_nt: TGTGCCAGCAGTCGCACAAGGAACACTGAAGCTTTCTTT

j_call: TRBJ1-3
clone_size: few
d_call: TRBD1
v_call: TRBV7-9
cdr3_aa: CASSSRTGDLSGNTIYF
cdr3_nt: TGTGCCAGCAGCTCACGGACAGGGGACCTCTCTGGAAACACCATATATTTT

j_call: TRBJ2-7
clone_size: -
d_call: -
v_call: TRBV7-9
cdr3_aa: CASSGRQGVTYEQYF
cdr3_nt: TGTGCCAGCAGCGGACGACAAGGGGTTACCTACGAGCAGTACTTC

j_call: TRBJ1-1
clone_size: -
d_call: -
v_call: TRBV29-1
cdr3_aa: CSVERASNTEAFF
cdr3_nt: TGCAGCGTTGAAAGGGCCTCGAACACTGAAGCTTTCTTT

j_call: TRBJ2-5
clone_size: -
d_call: -
v_call: TRBV12-5
cdr3_aa: CASGPHSETQYF
cdr3_nt: TGTGCTAGTGGCCCTCACTCAGAGACCCAGTACTTC

j_call: TRBJ2-1
clone_size: -
d_call: -
v_call: TRBV7-3
cdr3_aa: CASSMLGGYNEQFF
cdr3_nt: TGTGCCAGCAGTATGTTAGGGGGGTACAATGAGCAGTTCTTC

j_call: TRBJ1-4
clone_size: -
d_call: TRBD1
v_call: TRBV5-1
cdr3_aa: CASSPWFLDRDEKLFF
cdr3_nt: TGCGCCAGCAGCCCGTGGTTTCTCGACAGGGATGAAAAACTGTTTTTT

j_call: TRBJ2-7
clone_size: few
d_call: -
v_call: TRBV27
cdr3_aa: CASSLIAGSYEQYF
cdr3_nt: TGTGCCAGCAGTTTAATTGCGGGTTCCTACGAGCAGTACTTC

j_call: TRBJ1-1
clone_size: many
d_call: -
v_call: TRBV13
cdr3_aa: CASSLGTGRRTEAFF
cdr3_nt: TGTGCCAGCAGCTTAGGTACAGGGAGGCGAACTGAAGCTTTCTTT

j_call: TRBJ2-7
clone_size: once
d_call: -
v_call: TRBV5-6
cdr3_aa: CASSLTYEQYF
cdr3_nt: TGTGCCAGCAGCTTGACCTACGAGCAGTACTTC

j_call: TRBJ2-3
clone_size: -
d_call: -
v_call: TRBV13
cdr3_aa: CASSLGLAGLDTQYF
cdr3_nt: TGTGCCAGCAGCTTAGGGTTAGCAGGGCTAGATACGCAGTATTTT

j_call: TRBJ1-2
clone_size: -
d_call: -
v_call: TRBV6-5
cdr3_aa: CASSYAQGRGYTF
cdr3_nt: TGTGCCAGCAGTTACGCTCAGGGGAGAGGCTACACCTTC

j_call: TRBJ1-2
clone_size: -
d_call: TRBD1
v_call: TRBV5-1
cdr3_aa: CASSPGGFHYGYTF
cdr3_nt: TGCGCCAGCAGCCCAGGGGGTTTCCACTATGGCTACACCTTC

j_call: TRBJ1-2
clone_size: -
d_call: -
v_call: TRBV7-9
cdr3_aa: CASSREGAVGYTF
cdr3_nt: TGTGCCAGCAGCCGTGAAGGGGCGGTCGGCTACACCTTC

j_call: TRBJ1-1
clone_size: few
d_call: -
v_call: TRBV20-1
cdr3_aa: CSARGNTEAFF
cdr3_nt: TGCAGTGCTAGAGGGAACACTGAAGCTTTCTTT

j_call: TRBJ2-1
clone_size: -
d_call: TRBD2
v_call: TRBV4-2
cdr3_aa: CASSQVVVAGGSEQFF
cdr3_nt: TGTGCCAGCAGCCAAGTTGTAGTAGCGGGGGGGTCTGAGCAGTTCTTC

j_call: TRBJ1-5
clone_size: -
d_call: -
v_call: TRBV12-5
cdr3_aa: CASGLEGNQPQHF
cdr3_nt: TGTGCTAGTGGTTTGGAGGGGAATCAGCCCCAGCATTTT

j_call: TRBJ2-5
clone_size: -
d_call: -
v_call: TRBV6-1
cdr3_aa: CASSGGFPGTQYF
cdr3_nt: TGTGCCAGCAGTGGAGGGTTCCCTGGGACCCAGTACTTC

j_call: TRBJ2-1
clone_size: once
d_call: TRBD1
v_call: TRBV6-6
cdr3_aa: CASINEGDREKNEQFF
cdr3_nt: TGTGCCAGCATCAACGAGGGGGACAGGGAGAAGAATGAGCAGTTCTTC

j_call: TRBJ2-1
clone_size: -
d_call: TRBD2
v_call: TRBV4-2
cdr3_aa: CASSAPPGLAVERDEQFF
cdr3_nt: TGTGCCAGCAGCGCCCCCCCGGGACTAGCGGTCGAACGGGATGAGCAGTTCTTC

j_call: TRBJ1-6
clone_size: -
d_call: TRBD1
v_call: TRBV15
cdr3_aa: CATSREDRDNSPLHF
cdr3_nt: TGTGCCACCAGCAGAGAGGACAGGGATAATTCACCCCTCCACTTT

j_call: TRBJ2-7
clone_size: -
d_call: TRBD1
v_call: TRBV30
cdr3_aa: CAWSTPLGTGDSYEQYF
cdr3_nt: TGTGCCTGGAGTACCCCTCTGGGGACAGGGGACTCCTACGAGCAGTACTTC

j_call: TRBJ2-4
clone_size: -
d_call: TRBD1
v_call: TRBV18
cdr3_aa: CASSPLTGKGNIQYF
cdr3_nt: TGTGCCAGCTCACCCCTGACAGGGAAAGGAAACATTCAGTACTTC

j_call: TRBJ2-3
clone_size: once
d_call: -
v_call: TRBV9
cdr3_aa: CASSALQGSTDTQYF
cdr3_nt: TGTGCCAGCAGCGCACTACAGGGTAGCACAGATACGCAGTATTTT

j_call: TRBJ1-5
clone_size: -
d_call: -
v_call: TRBV19
cdr3_aa: CASSATKSGPQQPQHF
cdr3_nt: TGTGCCAGTAGTGCTACAAAGAGCGGACCCCAACAGCCCCAGCATTTT

j_call: TRBJ2-7
clone_size: -
d_call: -
v_call: TRBV18
cdr3_aa: CASSPRDDEQYF
cdr3_nt: TGTGCCAGCTCACCGCGAGATGATGAGCAGTACTTC

j_call: TRBJ1-2
clone_size: -
d_call: -
v_call: TRBV4-2
cdr3_aa: CASSQDKIGSVRYGYTF
cdr3_nt: TGTGCCAGCAGCCAAGATAAAATAGGGAGCGTTCGCTATGGCTACACCTTC

j_call: TRBJ1-5
clone_size: -
d_call: TRBD1
v_call: TRBV7-6
cdr3_aa: CASSLGTGRNQPQHF
cdr3_nt: TGTGCCAGCAGCTTAGGGACAGGGCGGAATCAGCCCCAGCATTTT

j_call: TRBJ2-7
clone_size: few
d_call: -
v_call: TRBV5-1
cdr3_aa: CASSLQGDEQYF
cdr3_nt: TGCGCCAGCAGCTTGCAGGGTGACGAGCAGTACTTC

j_call: TRBJ2-7
clone_size: -
d_call: -
v_call: TRBV4-1
cdr3_aa: CASSQAASRTYEQYF
cdr3_nt: TGCGCCAGCAGCCAAGCGGCTAGCCGCACCTACGAGCAGTACTTC

j_call: TRBJ1-2
clone_size: few
d_call: -
v_call: TRBV19
cdr3_aa: CASSPDYYGYTF
cdr3_nt: TGTGCCAGTAGCCCCGATTACTATGGCTACACCTTC

j_call: TRBJ2-3
clone_size: -
d_call: -
v_call: TRBV11-1
cdr3_aa: CASSHESGTDTQYF
cdr3_nt: TGTGCCAGCAGTCATGAGAGTGGCACAGATACGCAGTATTTT

j_call: TRBJ2-3
clone_size: -
d_call: -
v_call: TRBV5-1
cdr3_aa: CASSLYPDLYGTDTQYF
cdr3_nt: TGCGCCAGCAGCCTTTACCCAGACCTATACGGGACAGATACGCAGTATTTT

j_call: TRBJ2-3
clone_size: -
d_call: TRBD2
v_call: TRBV5-1
cdr3_aa: CASSLGTIRADTQYF
cdr3_nt: TGCGCCAGCAGCTTAGGGACTATTCGGGCAGATACGCAGTATTTT

j_call: TRBJ2-7
clone_size: -
d_call: -
v_call: TRBV29-1
cdr3_aa: CSVGDRLYEQYF
cdr3_nt: TGCAGCGTGGGGGACCGGCTCTACGAGCAGTACTTC

j_call: TRBJ1-2
clone_size: -
d_call: -
v_call: TRBV28
cdr3_aa: CASSLGVWGRASGYTF
cdr3_nt: TGTGCCAGCAGTTTAGGGGTTTGGGGCAGGGCTTCCGGCTACACCTTC

j_call: TRBJ1-1
clone_size: -
d_call: -
v_call: TRBV12-5
cdr3_aa: CASGLVTSEAFF
cdr3_nt: TGTGCTAGTGGTTTGGTAACATCTGAAGCTTTCTTT

j_call: TRBJ1-4
clone_size: -
d_call: -
v_call: TRBV4-2
cdr3_aa: CASSQVAGLNEKLFF
cdr3_nt: TGTGCCAGCAGCCAAGTGGCCGGACTTAATGAAAAACTGTTTTTT

j_call: TRBJ2-5
clone_size: -
d_call: -
v_call: TRBV29-1
cdr3_aa: CSGGHQETQYF
cdr3_nt: TGCAGCGGGGGCCACCAAGAGACCCAGTACTTC

j_call: TRBJ2-1
clone_size: -
d_call: TRBD2
v_call: TRBV5-6
cdr3_aa: CASSLTPGGVNNEQFF
cdr3_nt: TGTGCCAGCAGCTTGACCCCCGGGGGGGTAAACAATGAGCAGTTCTTC

j_call: TRBJ2-3
clone_size: -
d_call: -
v_call: TRBV9
cdr3_aa: CASSSWDDHTQYF
cdr3_nt: TGTGCCAGCAGCTCCTGGGACGATCATACGCAGTATTTT

j_call: TRBJ2-5
clone_size: -
d_call: TRBD1
v_call: TRBV5-6
cdr3_aa: CASTQGGTGGAETQYF
cdr3_nt: TGTGCCAGCACTCAAGGCGGGACAGGGGGCGCGGAGACCCAGTACTTC

j_call: TRBJ1-5
clone_size: few
d_call: -
v_call: TRBV7-6
cdr3_aa: CASSLEATDYQPQHF
cdr3_nt: TGTGCCAGCAGCTTAGAGGCGACAGACTATCAGCCCCAGCATTTT

j_call: TRBJ2-4
clone_size: -
d_call: -
v_call: TRBV27
cdr3_aa: CASSSPDVLAKNIQYF
cdr3_nt: TGTGCCAGCAGTTCCCCTGACGTTCTAGCCAAAAACATTCAGTACTTC